This section outlines one T cell receptor (beta chain) sequence together with its context. Its antigen is unidentified. The sample has other DNA sequences that encode this CDR3 too. CD45RA-negative memory and CD45RA+ naive subsets were split from the CD4+ cells. The assay was immunoSEQ multiplex PCR, and TCRdb's table has in-frame clones only and misses some. The sample consists of under 2.5 million clones, just under 95% of them appearing once. The data derive from a study of shared clonotypes between healthy human individuals. Across the whole study: Donors had three CD4 naive, three CD4 memory, two CD8 naive and one CD8 memory plate apiece. Study-wide points: Relative to memory subsets, naive subsets generally showed larger estimated richness. Rarefaction showed that sequencing of sorted subsets was incomplete (despite large depth).

There are 14 residues in the CDR3. V dropped 2 bases and J dropped 5 bases, with 12 bases sitting between them. The germline V gene has CDR1 MDHEN and CDR2 SYDVKM. Sequencing input: naive CD4+ T cells from PBMCs. The subset was: CD45RA+ positively selected. The source of this sequence is a man between 18 and 35 years old in good health. Some clones in this sample may be carry-over from other donors' samples. The J gene is TRBJ1-1, the V gene TRBV28; D remains unclear. The chain's CDR3 is CASSLALRRTEAFF. CDR3 DNA: TGTGCCAGCAGTTTAGCCCTTCGACGGACTGAAGCTTTCTTT.